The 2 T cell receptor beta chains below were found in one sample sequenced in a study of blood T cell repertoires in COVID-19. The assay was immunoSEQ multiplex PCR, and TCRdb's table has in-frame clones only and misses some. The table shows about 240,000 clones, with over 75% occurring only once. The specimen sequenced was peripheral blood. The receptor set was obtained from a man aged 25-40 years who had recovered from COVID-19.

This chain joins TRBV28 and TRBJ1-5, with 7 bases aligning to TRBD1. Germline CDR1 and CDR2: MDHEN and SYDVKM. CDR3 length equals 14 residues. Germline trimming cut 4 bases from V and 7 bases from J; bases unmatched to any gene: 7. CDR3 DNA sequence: TGTGCCAGCAGTTCCGACAGGGCCAGCCAGCCCCAGCATTTT. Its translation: CASSSDRASQPQHF.

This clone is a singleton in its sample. CDR3 in amino acids: CASTPDGLSGQETQYF. In DNA form, the CDR3 reads TGTGCCAGCACTCCGGACGGACTTAGCGGCCAAGAGACCCAGTACTTC. V gene TRBV7-9 combines with J gene TRBJ2-5; D is possibly TRBD2 (6 bases). The CDR3 extends over 16 amino acids. V was pared by 7 bases and J by 1 base, with 19 bases between. Looked up from germline, CDR1 is SEHNR and CDR2 is FQNEAQ (reference sequence).